These 26 T cell receptor beta chains were all obtained from the same sample, sequenced in a study of T cells in Graves' hyperthyroidism and ophthalmopathy. Amplified TCR beta CDR3 regions came from RNA transcripts. The TCR CDR3 was amplified in a first-round RT-PCR using the HTBI primer set. TCRdb reanalysed the multiplex PCR reads using MiXCR and keeps one entry per CDR3 protein. The sample records about 300,000 distinct CDR3 sequences, about 25% being singletons. The sample comprised blood. The source is a man aged 40-50 years with Graves' hyperthyroidism that later progressed to Graves' ophthalmopathy.

The chain is built from TRBV24-1 and TRBJ2-7; tentatively, D is TRBD2 (6 bases). The V gene lost 4 bases and the J gene lost 2 bases, with 17 bases spanning the gap. CDR3 length equals 16 residues. Germline assignment: CDR1 KGHDR and CDR2 SFDVKD. The CDR3 DNA sequence: TGTGCCACCAGTGACCCGCGGCGGGGACCCCCCTACGAGCAGTACTTC. This codes for CATSDPRRGPPYEQYF.

This clonotype was recorded at least ten times. A much larger clone lies a single base off, so this may be a read error. The chain carries TRBV12-3 or TRBV12-4 and TRBJ1-5; 7 bases are shared with TRBD1. The length of the CDR3 is 13 residues. Unmatched junction bases numbered 6, after V lost 8 bases and J lost 5 bases. The CDR3 spells CASGKTGDQPQHF. As DNA, the CDR3 is TGTGCCAGCGGGAAAACAGGGGATCAGCCCCAGCATTTT.

As for this clonotype: A much larger clone differs from this one at a single base, so this may be a read error. The V gene is TRBV20-1, the J gene TRBJ2-5; 8 bases align to TRBD2. The CDR3 loop spans 18 amino acids. CDR1 and CDR2 from the germline V gene are DFQATT and SNEGSKA (reference sequence). The CDR3 coding sequence is TGCAGTGCTTATCTAGCGGGTAGGGGAGTCCAGTACCAAGAGGCCCAGTACTTC. Encoded protein: CSAYLAGRGVQYQEAQYF.

V gene TRBV12-3 or TRBV12-4 combines with J gene TRBJ1-1; D unresolved. Trimming took 5 bases from V and 10 from J, leaving 2 bases between them. The CDR3 length is 8 residues. The DNA for the CDR3 is TGTGCCAGCAGTCCAGCTTTCTTT. It translates to CASSPAFF.

CDR3 sequence reads: CASSLGLGQGASEAFF. CDR3 DNA sequence: TGTGCCAGCAGCTTGGGTTTGGGACAGGGGGCCTCTGAAGCTTTCTTT. The genes are TRBV5-5 and TRBJ1-1; 12 positions agree with TRBD1. CDR3 length equals 16 residues. Germline V gene sequence: CDR1 SGHKS, CDR2 YYEKEE (reference sequence). J was trimmed by 6 bases and V by 0 bases; bases with no gene match: 6.

This clonotype was counted ten times or more. The chain has TRBV20-1 and TRBJ2-2, with D tentatively TRBD2 (5 bases). Germline V gene data show CDR1 as DFQATT and CDR2 as SNEGSKA (reference sequence). V dropped 6 bases and J dropped 6 bases, with 17 bases sitting between them. The CDR3 spans 14 residues. The CDR3 nucleotides read TGCAGTGCGAGAAGGATAGCGCAGGCCGGGGAGCTGTTTTTT. It codes for CSARRIAQAGELFF.

This chain joins TRBV12-3 or TRBV12-4 and TRBJ2-7; 12 nucleotides match TRBD1. The junction had 9 bases not matched to a gene; V was cut back by 5 bases and J by 4 bases. The CDR3 is 16 amino acids. CDR3 nucleotides: TGTGCCAGCAGTCCGACCCCGGGACAGGGGGCTTACGAGCAGTACTTC. This encodes CASSPTPGQGAYEQYF.

The V and J genes are TRBV28 and TRBJ2-5; no firm D call. Trimming left V 4 bases short and J 9 bases short, with 9 bases between. CDR1 and CDR2 from the germline V gene are MDHEN and SYDVKM. This CDR3 has 11 residues. The CDR3 loop is CASSYDAAQYF. The CDR3 DNA reads as TGTGCCAGCAGTTACGACGCCGCCCAGTACTTC.

The rearrangement links TRBV28 to TRBJ2-7; perhaps TRBD1 as D (8 bases). Trimming shortened V by 6 bases and J by 6 bases, and 21 bases separated the two germline ends. The CDR3 runs 15 residues. Germline lookup yields CDR1 MDHEN and CDR2 SYDVKM. CDR3 nucleotide sequence: TGTGCCAGCAGCATCGACAGGACAGGGAGGGGCGAGCAGTACTTC. Residues: CASSIDRTGRGEQYF.

This clonotype was observed at least ten times. The V gene is TRBV6-5, the J gene TRBJ1-3; D perhaps matches TRBD1 (6 bases). The CDR3 is 15 residues long. Germline values: CDR1 MNHEY, CDR2 SVGAGI. V was trimmed by 6 bases and J by 4 bases, leaving 16 bases between them. The CDR3 coding sequence is TGTGCCAGCAGCTATGGGGGACATCGAGGAAACACCATATATTTT. Amino acids: CASSYGGHRGNTIYF.

At least ten counts were recorded for this clonotype. This chain joins TRBV20-1 and TRBJ2-7; D is unresolved. The CDR3 runs to 14 residues. With 0 bases removed from V and 0 bases from J, the gap between germline ends came to 9 bases. Germline assignment: CDR1 DFQATT and CDR2 SNEGSKA (reference sequence). The CDR3 bases are TGCAGTGCTAGAGAGGTACTGTCCTCCTACGAGCAGTACTTC. It specifies CSAREVLSSYEQYF.

This clonotype showed up many times. The V gene is TRBV6-5, the J gene TRBJ1-2; a possible D gene is TRBD1 (5 bases). CDR1 is MNHEY and CDR2 is SVGAGI in the germline V gene. The CDR3 length is 15 residues. Trimming left V 3 bases short and J 7 bases short, with 18 bases between. The CDR3 loop is CASSYSRQGVGGYTF. The CDR3, as DNA: TGTGCCAGCAGTTATTCCCGGCAAGGGGTTGGTGGCTACACCTTC.

This clonotype was counted many times. CDR3 amino acids: CASSVETGGFEQYF. Here the CDR3 DNA reads TGTGCCAGCAGCGTCGAGACAGGGGGCTTCGAGCAGTACTTC. V gene TRBV9 combines with J gene TRBJ2-7; 10 bases map to TRBD1. V lost 2 bases, J lost 6 bases, and 5 bases stayed unmatched. Germline loops: CDR1 SGDLS, CDR2 YYNGEE. The CDR3 length is 14 residues.

Many counts were recorded for this clonotype. The J gene is TRBJ1-1, the V gene TRBV9, with no clear D. With 0 bases removed from V and 4 bases from J, the gap between germline ends came to 10 bases. Germline CDR1 reads SGDLS; CDR2 reads YYNGEE. The CDR3 length is 14 residues. The CDR3 region has the DNA TGTGCCAGCAGCGTAGTAGCGGGTGTCACTGAAGCTTTCTTT. Encoded protein: CASSVVAGVTEAFF.

The CDR3 here is CSVGTGDPRETQYF. The CDR3 region has the DNA TGCAGCGTGGGGACAGGGGACCCTCGGGAGACCCAGTACTTC. This sequence joins TRBV29-1 and TRBJ2-5, with 10 nucleotides matching TRBD1. After removal of 6 bases from V and 5 bases from J, the junction contained 9 bases not matched to a gene. Germline loops: CDR1 SQVTM, CDR2 ANQGSEA. The CDR3 contains 14 residues.

This clonotype was recorded at least ten times. Here the CDR3 DNA reads TGCGCCAGCAGCACCGGGACAGCACAAGAGACCCAGTACTTC. As protein: CASSTGTAQETQYF. The chain combines TRBV5-1 with TRBJ2-5; 7 bases agree with TRBD1. The germline gives CDR1 SGHRS, CDR2 YFSETQ. The CDR3 length is 14 residues. With 4 bases clipped from V and 2 bases from J, the junction kept 5 bases outside the gene matches.

The V call is TRBV6-2 or TRBV6-3, the J call TRBJ2-5; TRBD2 agrees at 7 bases. This CDR3 has 15 amino acids. V shed 7 bases, J shed 3 bases, and the junction held 11 bases outside the gene matches. CDR1 is MNHEY and CDR2 is SVGEGT in the germline V gene. The CDR3 here is CASIRWGGSKETQYF. CDR3 nucleotides: TGTGCCAGCATCCGATGGGGGGGGTCGAAAGAGACCCAGTACTTC.

This clonotype was recorded many times. The chain recombines TRBV7-9 with TRBJ2-7; D ambiguous. With 2 bases removed from V and 6 bases from J, the gap between germline ends came to 8 bases. CDR3 size: 12 residues. Per the germline V gene, CDR1 is SEHNR and CDR2 is FQNEAQ (reference sequence). As DNA, the CDR3 is TGTGCCAGCAGCTTATCTCAGTCCGAGCAGTACTTC. It encodes CASSLSQSEQYF. Full variable domain (remainder filled in from reference TRBV7-9 and TRBJ2-7): DTGVSQNPRHKITKRGQNVTFRCDPISEHNRLYWYRQTLGQGPEFLTYFQNEAQLEKSRLLSDRFSAERPKGSFSTLEIQRTEQGDSAMYLCASSLSQSEQYFGPGTRLTVT.

This chain joins TRBV6-4 and TRBJ2-5; no clear D. The CDR3 covers 14 residues. The V gene's germline CDR1 is MRHNA and CDR2 SNTAGT. With 5 bases removed from V and 5 bases from J, the gap between germline ends came to 15 bases. CDR3 sequence reads: CASSYAALGETQYF. The CDR3 DNA is TGTGCCAGCAGTTACGCGGCCCTGGGGGAGACCCAGTACTTC.

This clonotype was recorded many times. The CDR3 DNA follows: TGCAGTGCTAGCGGCCCCATCTACAATCAGCCCCAGCATTTT. Amino acid sequence: CSASGPIYNQPQHF. The chain recombines TRBV20-1 with TRBJ1-5; D gene ambiguous. Trimming cost V 3 bases and J 3 bases, with 12 bases left between them. The CDR3 covers 14 residues. Germline CDR1 reads DFQATT; CDR2 reads SNEGSKA (reference sequence).

CDR3 protein: CASRRRENTGELFF. As DNA, the CDR3 is TGTGCCAGCCGCCGGCGAGAGAACACCGGGGAGCTGTTTTTT. This rearrangement joins TRBV12-3 or TRBV12-4 to TRBJ2-2; D unclear. The CDR3 length is 14 residues. The V end lost 8 bases, the J end lost 1 base, and 11 bases lay between the germline ends.

This clonotype was detected ten times or more. The rearrangement joins TRBV5-1 to TRBJ1-1; weak D call: TRBD1 (5 bases). The CDR3 length is 16 residues. Germline V lookup: CDR1 SGHRS, CDR2 YFSETQ. The germline V and J ends were trimmed by 0 bases and 4 bases, with 16 bases remaining between them. The CDR3 loop is CASSLVQGWSSTEAFF. In nucleotides, the CDR3 is TGCGCCAGCAGCTTGGTTCAGGGATGGTCGTCCACTGAAGCTTTCTTT.

The table lists this clonotype with many counts. This chain connects TRBV19 to TRBJ2-5; D unresolved. This CDR3 spans 13 amino acids. The V gene's germline CDR1 is LNHDA and CDR2 SQIVND (reference sequence). Trimming took 3 bases from V and 1 from J, leaving 6 bases between them. CDR3 DNA: TGTGCCAGTAGTATGACTTTCCAAGAGACCCAGTACTTC. Amino acid sequence: CASSMTFQETQYF.

This clonotype was seen many times. The V call is TRBV2, the J call TRBJ2-5; 10 positions match TRBD2. The germline V gene encodes CDR1 SNHLY and CDR2 FYNNEI. The CDR3 contains 14 residues. V shed 6 bases, J shed 5 bases, and the junction held 6 bases outside the gene matches. CDR3 sequence reads: CASRLLAGVETQYF. CDR3 nucleotide sequence: TGTGCCAGCAGGCTTCTAGCGGGAGTCGAGACCCAGTACTTC.

At least ten counts were recorded for this clonotype. The chain couples TRBV19 to TRBJ1-3; D not resolved. V was clipped by 7 bases and J by 0 bases, with 19 bases between them. Germline CDR1 and CDR2: LNHDA and SQIVND (reference sequence). The CDR3 consists of 17 residues. The DNA for the CDR3 is TGTGCCAGTAATGGTCTTCGCGCCGGCCCCTCTGGAAACACCATATATTTT. It encodes CASNGLRAGPSGNTIYF.

V usage is TRBV11-2 and J usage is TRBJ1-1; D remains unclear. Trimming pared 10 bases from V and 5 bases from J, leaving 14 bases between. Germline V gene lookup returns CDR1 SGHAT and CDR2 FQNNGV. This CDR3 spans 12 amino acids. For the CDR3, the DNA is TGTGCCACGGGCGGGGATCGGACTGAAGCTTTCTTT. This translates into CATGGDRTEAFF. The full variable domain, with the rest looked up from reference TRBV11-2 and TRBJ1-1, is EAGVAQSPRYKIIEKRQSVAFWCNPISGHATLYWYQQILGQGPKLLIQFQNNGVVDDSQLPKDRFSAERLKGVDSTLKIQPAKLEDSAVYLCATGGDRTEAFFGQGTRLTVV.